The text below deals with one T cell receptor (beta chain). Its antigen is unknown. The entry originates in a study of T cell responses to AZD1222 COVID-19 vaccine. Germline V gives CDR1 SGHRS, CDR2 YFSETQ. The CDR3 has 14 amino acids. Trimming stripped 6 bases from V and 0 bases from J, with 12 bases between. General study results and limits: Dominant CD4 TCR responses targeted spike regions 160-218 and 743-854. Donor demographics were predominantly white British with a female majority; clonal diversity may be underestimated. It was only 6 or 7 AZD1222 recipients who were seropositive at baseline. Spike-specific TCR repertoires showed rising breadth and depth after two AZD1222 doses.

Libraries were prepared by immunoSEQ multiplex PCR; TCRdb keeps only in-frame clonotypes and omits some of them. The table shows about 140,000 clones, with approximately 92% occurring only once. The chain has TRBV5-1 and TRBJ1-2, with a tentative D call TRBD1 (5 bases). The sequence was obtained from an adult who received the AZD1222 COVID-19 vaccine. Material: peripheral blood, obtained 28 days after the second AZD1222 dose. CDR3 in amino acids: CASMDGGSNYGYTF. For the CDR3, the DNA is TGCGCCAGCATGGACGGGGGATCTAACTATGGCTACACCTTC. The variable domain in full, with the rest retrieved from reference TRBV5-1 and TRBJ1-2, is KAGVTQTPRYLIKTRGQQVTLSCSPISGHRSVSWYQQTPGQGLQFLFEYFSETQRNKGNFPGRFSGRQFSNSRSEMNVSTLELGDSALYLCASMDGGSNYGYTFGSGTRLTVV.